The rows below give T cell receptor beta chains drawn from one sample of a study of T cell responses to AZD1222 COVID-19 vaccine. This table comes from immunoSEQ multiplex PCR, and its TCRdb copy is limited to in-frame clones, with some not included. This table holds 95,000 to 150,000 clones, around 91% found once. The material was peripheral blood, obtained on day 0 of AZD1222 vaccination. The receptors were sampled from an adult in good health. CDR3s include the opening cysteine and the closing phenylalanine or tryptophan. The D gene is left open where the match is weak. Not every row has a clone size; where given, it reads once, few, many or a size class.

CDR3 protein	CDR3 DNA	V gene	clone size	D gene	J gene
CASSTRDRGYNEKLFF	TGTGCCAGCAGCACCCGGGACAGGGGCTATAATGAAAAACTGTTTTTT	TRBV7-8	NA	TRBD1	TRBJ1-4
CASSHYTDTQYF	TGTGCCAGCAGCCATTACACAGATACGCAGTATTTT	TRBV3-1/TRBV3-2	once	NA	TRBJ2-3
CASSDSGRVMNTEAFF	TGTGCCAGCAGTGACTCGGGGCGCGTGATGAACACTGAAGCTTTCTTT	TRBV6-4	few	NA	TRBJ1-1
CASSERRDSGPPNQPQHF	TGTGCCAGCAGTGAACGCAGGGATTCTGGCCCGCCAAATCAGCCCCAGCATTTT	TRBV28	NA	NA	TRBJ1-5
CASTVLDSTGELFF	TGTGCCAGCACCGTACTAGATTCAACCGGGGAGCTGTTTTTT	TRBV2	once	NA	TRBJ2-2
CASSPPGQGATEAFF	TGTGCCAGCTCACCACCGGGACAGGGGGCCACTGAAGCTTTCTTT	TRBV18	NA	TRBD1	TRBJ1-1
CASSLSPGQVSYEQYF	TGTGCCAGCAGTTTATCGCCGGGACAGGTCTCCTACGAGCAGTACTTC	TRBV27	NA	TRBD1	TRBJ2-7
CASSFVQGARHYGYTF	TGTGCCAGCAGCTTCGTTCAGGGGGCCAGGCACTATGGCTACACCTTC	TRBV7-9	NA	TRBD1	TRBJ1-2
CSASSGANNEQFF	TGCAGTGCTAGTTCGGGGGCTAACAATGAGCAGTTCTTC	TRBV20-1	NA	NA	TRBJ2-1
CASSSSGTGVSQPQHF	TGTGCCAGCAGCTCGAGTGGGACAGGGGTGTCTCAGCCCCAGCATTTT	TRBV7-2	NA	TRBD1	TRBJ1-5
CASSPRIAGADEQFF	TGTGCCAGCTCACCACGGATAGCGGGAGCTGATGAGCAGTTCTTC	TRBV18	NA	TRBD2	TRBJ2-1
CATGTDNFFGANVLTF	TGTGCCACCGGGACAGATAATTTCTTTGGGGCCAACGTCCTGACTTTC	TRBV7-9	NA	TRBD1	TRBJ2-6
CASSLSVEGANTEAFF	TGTGCCAGCAGCCTAAGCGTTGAGGGGGCGAACACTGAAGCTTTCTTT	TRBV27	NA	TRBD1	TRBJ1-1
CASSLGTGGSYGYTF	TGTGCCAGCAGCCTCGGGACAGGGGGAAGCTATGGCTACACCTTC	TRBV5-6	NA	TRBD1	TRBJ1-2
CATSDSSWSYNEQFF	TGTGCCACCAGTGACTCCTCATGGTCCTACAATGAGCAGTTCTTC	TRBV24-1	once	NA	TRBJ2-1
CASSTLLRTEAFF	TGTGCCAGTAGTACCCTTCTTAGGACTGAAGCTTTCTTT	TRBV19	NA	NA	TRBJ1-1
CASSSPASGTGELFF	TGTGCCAGCAGCTCCCCCGCTAGCGGGACCGGGGAGCTGTTTTTT	TRBV7-8	once	TRBD2	TRBJ2-2
CASSQETSAQYNEQFF	TGTGCCAGCAGCCAAGAGACTAGCGCCCAATACAATGAGCAGTTCTTC	TRBV4-2	NA	TRBD2	TRBJ2-1
CASSWGQGIGELFF	TGCGCCAGCAGCTGGGGACAGGGGATCGGGGAGCTGTTTTTT	TRBV5-1	NA	TRBD1	TRBJ2-2
CASSLAGTGTDTQYF	TGTGCCAGCAGCTTGGCAGGGACGGGCACAGATACGCAGTATTTT	TRBV5-4	NA	NA	TRBJ2-3
CATSDEGLAVYNEQFF	TGTGCCACCAGTGACGAGGGACTAGCGGTCTACAATGAGCAGTTCTTC	TRBV24-1	NA	TRBD2	TRBJ2-1
CASSPTGGTEKLFF	TGTGCCAGCAGCCCGACAGGGGGAACCGAAAAACTGTTTTTT	TRBV7-7	NA	TRBD1	TRBJ1-4
CASSLGASRDTEAFF	TGTGCCAGCAGCTTAGGGGCATCACGGGACACTGAAGCTTTCTTT	TRBV11-3	NA	NA	TRBJ1-1
CASSRGQGLATNEKLFF	TGTGCCAGCAGCCGGGGACAGGGGTTGGCTACTAATGAAAAACTGTTTTTT	TRBV5-4	NA	TRBD1	TRBJ1-4
CASSQEVLRAGSSQPQHF	TGCGCCAGCAGCCAAGAAGTTCTCAGGGCGGGTTCGAGTCAGCCCCAGCATTTT	TRBV4-3	NA	NA	TRBJ1-5
CASSSPGPSGGSQYF	TGTGCCAGCAGCTCACCCGGCCCGTCCGGAGGATCGCAGTATTTT	TRBV4-2	NA	NA	TRBJ2-3
CASSQARASEAFF	TGCGCCAGCAGCCAAGCCCGAGCCAGTGAAGCTTTCTTT	TRBV4-3	NA	NA	TRBJ1-1
CASSLQPGQPQHF	TGTGCCAGCAGCTTACAGCCAGGTCAGCCCCAGCATTTT	TRBV7-2	NA	NA	TRBJ1-5
CASSFSQGAHYGYTF	TGTGCCAGCAGCTTTTCCCAGGGGGCACACTATGGCTACACCTTC	TRBV7-9	NA	TRBD1	TRBJ1-2
CASSPGRGASPLHF	TGTGCCAGCAGCCCCGGCAGGGGGGCCTCACCCCTCCACTTT	TRBV7-2	NA	TRBD1	TRBJ1-6
CASSIALPTPGQPQHF	TGTGCCAGTAGTATAGCCCTCCCGACCCCGGGGCAGCCCCAGCATTTT	TRBV19	NA	NA	TRBJ1-5
CASSDGLVNGYTF	TGTGCCAGCAGCGACGGACTAGTAAATGGCTACACCTTC	TRBV5-4	NA	NA	TRBJ1-2
CASSLQGFGSGNTIYF	TGTGCCAGCAGCTTACAGGGGTTCGGCTCTGGAAACACCATATATTTT	TRBV11-2	NA	NA	TRBJ1-3
CASSLPGLDSHEQFF	TGCGCCAGCAGCTTGCCCGGACTAGACTCTCATGAGCAGTTCTTC	TRBV5-1	few	TRBD2	TRBJ2-1
CASSQDTESFTDTQYF	TGCGCCAGCAGCCAAGATACAGAGTCCTTCACAGATACGCAGTATTTT	TRBV4-3	NA	NA	TRBJ2-3
CASSQVRGPTPLHF	TGTGCCAGCAGCCAAGTGAGGGGGCCTACACCCCTCCACTTT	TRBV3-1/TRBV3-2	NA	TRBD1	TRBJ1-6
CASSFPGTGYEQYF	TGTGCCAGCAGTTTTCCAGGGACCGGCTACGAGCAGTACTTC	TRBV28	NA	NA	TRBJ2-7
CAASSSTDTQYF	TGCGCCGCTAGTTCTAGCACAGATACGCAGTATTTT	TRBV23-1	once	NA	TRBJ2-3
CASSPLPHYLDEQYF	TGTGCCAGCAGTCCCCTCCCCCACTATTTGGACGAGCAGTACTTC	TRBV27	NA	NA	TRBJ2-7
CASSQTGPYEQYF	TGTGCCAGTAGTCAAACTGGGCCCTACGAGCAGTACTTC	TRBV19	once	NA	TRBJ2-7
CASSLGGRVGHGYTF	TGTGCCAGCAGCTTGGGGGGAAGAGTCGGCCATGGCTACACCTTC	TRBV5-4	NA	NA	TRBJ1-2
CASSLEYGTGYGYTF	TGCGCCAGCAGCTTGGAGTACGGTACAGGCTATGGCTACACCTTC	TRBV5-1	NA	NA	TRBJ1-2
CASSPGTGGAFF	TGTGCCAGCAGTCCCGGGACAGGGGGCGCTTTCTTT	TRBV25-1	NA	TRBD1	TRBJ1-1
CSAGGRNTF	TGCAGTGCTGGCGGGAGGAACACCTTC	TRBV20-1	NA	NA	TRBJ1-2
CASSYSTGGGGTEAFF	TGTGCCAGCAGTTACTCGACAGGGGGCGGCGGCACTGAAGCTTTCTTT	TRBV6-5	NA	TRBD1	TRBJ1-1